This entry is about one T cell receptor beta chain. The target antigen is unknown. This sample is part of a study of OX40 agonist ivuxolimab in advanced cancers. The study's findings and limits: Clonal expansion from baseline to week 6 occurred in both CD4+ and CD8+ T cells.

V was clipped by 5 bases and J by 5 bases, with 10 bases between them. The CDR3 totals 12 residues. Per the germline V gene, CDR1 is GTSNPN and CDR2 is SVGIG (reference sequence). Data came from immunoSEQ multiplex PCR; TCRdb stores just in-frame clones and leaves some out. The sample includes 65,000 or so clones, 75% to 90% seen only once; the top ten take about 2.3%. Sequences were derived from CD4+ or CD8+ T cells sorted from blood, sampled in a trial of the OX40 agonist ivuxolimab. The clonotype was recovered from an adult with an advanced solid tumor such as melanoma, head and neck, liver or kidney cancer. The chain uses TRBV30 and TRBJ2-1, with D uncertain. In DNA form, the CDR3 reads TGTGCCTGGGGGGTCTTCGACAATGAGCAGTTCTTC. It encodes CAWGVFDNEQFF.